A single sample gave rise to the 20 T cell receptor beta chains below, sequenced in a study of cytomegalovirus exposure and HLA in healthy donors. The method was immunoSEQ multiplex PCR; TCRdb's version includes in-frame clones alone and lacks a portion of them. This table has 220,000 or so clones, just over 90% appearing once. Material: PBMCs. The receptor set was obtained from a woman between 18 and 29 years old in good health and CMV-seronegative.

The J gene is TRBJ2-4, the V gene TRBV6-5, with D perhaps matching TRBD1 (5 bases). Germline V CDR1 and CDR2: MNHEY, SVGAGI. V lost 6 bases to trimming and J lost 2 bases, with 14 bases between them. CDR3 length: 15 residues. The CDR3 region is CASRTPGSPKNIQYF. CDR3 nucleotide sequence: TGTGCCAGCAGGACGCCAGGGTCCCCCAAAAACATTCAGTACTTC.

The chain uses TRBV14 and TRBJ2-7; D remains ambiguous. CDR1 SGHDN and CDR2 FVKESK come from the germline V gene. The CDR3 has 14 residues. Trimming removed 3 bases from V and 0 bases from J, with 9 bases in between. The CDR3 region is CASSHRGPSYEQYF. In DNA, the CDR3 is TGTGCCAGCAGCCACCGCGGTCCCTCCTACGAGCAGTACTTC.

The V and J genes are TRBV30 and TRBJ2-3, with 7 nucleotides matching TRBD2. The CDR3 sequence is 14 residues long. The germline gives CDR1 GTSNPN, CDR2 SVGIG (reference sequence). The V segment lost 8 bases and the J segment 5 bases; nucleotides outside the gene matches: 13. The CDR3 DNA reads as TGTGCCCGGGAGGACACAGGCGCCTTAGATACGCAGTATTTT. Its translation is CAREDTGALDTQYF.

The chain has TRBV9 and TRBJ2-2; 9 bases fit TRBD1. The germline gives CDR1 SGDLS, CDR2 YYNGEE. This CDR3 is 16 amino acids long. V lost 3 bases, J lost 4 bases, and 7 bases stayed unmatched. CDR3 sequence reads: CASSAHRGPSTGELFF. The CDR3 coding sequence is TGTGCCAGCAGCGCTCACAGGGGGCCTAGCACCGGGGAGCTGTTTTTT. The complete variable domain, with remaining parts taken from reference TRBV9 and TRBJ2-2, reads DSGVTQTPKHLITATGQRVTLRCSPRSGDLSVYWYQQSLDQGLQFLIQYYNGEERAKGNILERFSAQQFPDLHSELNLSSLELGDSALYFCASSAHRGPSTGELFFGEGSRLTVL.

This sequence joins TRBV30 and TRBJ2-7; 7 bases agree with TRBD1. In germline, CDR1 is GTSNPN, CDR2 SVGIG (reference sequence). Losses at the gene ends were 6 bases for V and 5 bases for J; bases not matched to a gene: 7. There are 12 residues in the CDR3. The CDR3 is CACSRTGDEQYF. CDR3 nucleotide sequence: TGTGCCTGTTCTCGAACAGGGGACGAGCAGTACTTC.

The V and J genes are TRBV6-5 and TRBJ2-7; TRBD2 agrees at 8 bases. Germline CDR1 is MNHEY and CDR2 is SVGAGI. V lost 6 bases to trimming and J lost 3 bases; unmatched junction nucleotides: 10. This CDR3 is 15 amino acids long. The CDR3 spells CASSGGGTRLYEQYF. The DNA of the CDR3 is TGTGCCAGCAGCGGAGGCGGGACTAGACTCTACGAGCAGTACTTC.

V is TRBV5-1 and J is TRBJ1-1; 10 positions agree with TRBD1. V lost 4 bases to trimming and J lost 7 bases; unmatched junction nucleotides: 10. This CDR3 contains 15 residues. From germline, CDR1 is SGHRS and CDR2 YFSETQ. The CDR3 DNA sequence: TGCGCCAGCAGCCAGGGACAGGGGCTGATTGGTGAAGCTTTCTTT. This gives the protein CASSQGQGLIGEAFF.

The V and J genes are TRBV27 and TRBJ2-7; no clear D gene. The CDR3 contains 16 residues. Looked up from germline, CDR1 is MNHEY and CDR2 is SMNVEV (reference sequence). Trimming pared 3 bases from V and 3 bases from J, leaving 18 bases between. The CDR3 loop is CASSFYPPRLVYEQYF. As DNA, the CDR3 is TGTGCCAGCAGTTTTTACCCCCCGAGGCTCGTCTACGAGCAGTACTTC.

The chain joins TRBV23-1 to TRBJ1-2, with D uncertain. TRBV23-1 is classed as an ORF, of uncertain function. The CDR3 length is 15 residues. The germline V and J ends were trimmed by 1 base and 5 bases, with 14 bases remaining between them. The CDR3 here is CASSQCRDGEYGYTF. The CDR3, as DNA: TGCGCCAGCAGTCAATGCCGGGATGGAGAGTATGGCTACACCTTC.

This clone has just a few counts. V and J are TRBV30 and TRBJ1-1; D is unresolved. Trimming pared 4 bases from V and 1 base from J, leaving 7 bases between. CDR1 GTSNPN and CDR2 SVGIG come from the germline V gene (reference sequence). This CDR3 region has 12 residues. The CDR3 spells CAWTLKNTEAFF. CDR3 DNA sequence: TGTGCCTGGACACTGAAGAACACTGAAGCTTTCTTT.

The rearrangement links TRBV30 to TRBJ1-2; the D gene is possibly TRBD1 (5 bases). Germline CDR1 and CDR2: GTSNPN and SVGIG (reference sequence). V lost 4 bases and J lost 3, with 12 bases in between. This CDR3 comprises 13 residues. Written as DNA, the CDR3 is TGTGCCTGGAAAACGACAGCCGACTATGGCTACACCTTC. The encoded protein is CAWKTTADYGYTF. Together with reference TRBV30 and TRBJ1-2, the CDR3 gives the full variable domain: SQTIHQWPATLVQPVGSPLSLECTVEGTSNPNLYWYRQAAGRGLQLLFYSVGIGQISSEVPQNLSASRPQDRQFILSSKKLLLSDSGFYLCAWKTTADYGYTFGSGTRLTVV.

This chain uses TRBV7-3 with TRBJ1-2; 7 nucleotides line up with TRBD1. CDR1 is SGHTA and CDR2 is FQGTGA in the germline V gene. J gave up 4 bases and V 5 bases, and 10 bases lay outside the gene matches. The CDR3 loop spans 15 amino acids. This CDR3 is CASSPRQGQPYGYTF. The CDR3 region has the DNA TGTGCCAGCAGCCCCCGCCAGGGACAGCCCTATGGCTACACCTTC. The variable domain in full, with the rest retrieved from reference TRBV7-3 and TRBJ1-2, is GAGVSQTPSNKVTEKGKYVELRCDPISGHTALYWYRQSLGQGPEFLIYFQGTGAADDSGLPNDRFFAVRPEGSVSTLKIQRTERGDSAVYLCASSPRQGQPYGYTFGSGTRLTVV.

The J gene is TRBJ1-1, the V gene TRBV10-3; a possible D gene is TRBD1 (6 bases). Germline V CDR1 and CDR2: ENHRY, SYGVKD. V was clipped by 8 bases and J by 4 bases, with 11 bases between them. The length of the CDR3 is 12 residues. The CDR3 coding sequence is TGTGCCATCTTATTAGGGGGCACTGAAGCTTTCTTT. This codes for CAILLGGTEAFF.

The chain employs TRBV5-1 and TRBJ2-1; D is undetermined. CDR1 is SGHRS, CDR2 YFSETQ, per germline. CDR3 length equals 18 residues. Trimming took off 1 base at V and 4 bases at J, with 21 bases between the two ends. The CDR3 loop is CASSLRIQLGTTYNEQFF. The DNA for the CDR3 is TGCGCCAGCAGCTTGAGAATACAACTTGGAACTACTTACAATGAGCAGTTCTTC.

The count of this clone is one. The chain carries TRBV27 and TRBJ2-3, with a possible D match to TRBD2 (6 bases). The germline V and J ends were trimmed by 6 bases and 2 bases, with 15 bases remaining between them. The CDR3 covers 15 residues. Germline V lookup: CDR1 MNHEY, CDR2 SMNVEV (reference sequence). CDR3 nucleotides: TGTGCCAGCAGGCCGGCGGGACTCGTCACAGATACGCAGTATTTT. Translating gives CASRPAGLVTDTQYF.

The J gene is TRBJ2-1, the V gene TRBV2; TRBD2 agrees at 16 bases. The CDR3 sequence is 19 residues long. CDR1 and CDR2 from the germline V gene are SNHLY and FYNNEI. V dropped 8 bases and J dropped 3; count of bases not matched to a gene: 13. CDR3 amino acids: CASGSGTSGRGPYYNEQFF. The CDR3 DNA is TGTGCCAGCGGATCGGGGACTAGCGGGAGGGGACCTTACTACAATGAGCAGTTCTTC. Complete variable domain (other parts from reference TRBV2 and TRBJ2-1): EPEVTQTPSHQVTQMGQEVILRCVPISNHLYFYWYRQILGQKVEFLVSFYNNEISEKSEIFDDQFSVERPDGSNFTLKIRSTKLEDSAMYFCASGSGTSGRGPYYNEQFFGPGTRLTVL.

This chain joins TRBV5-1 and TRBJ2-7; 14 nucleotides match TRBD2. Trimming took 7 bases from V and 4 from J; bases not matched to a gene: 10. Germline CDR1 and CDR2: SGHRS and YFSETQ. This CDR3 comprises 16 residues. The CDR3 protein is CASGPGLAGVSYEQYF. DNA of the CDR3: TGCGCCAGCGGACCGGGACTAGCGGGAGTTTCGTACGAGCAGTACTTC.

This clone was found a few times. The chain couples TRBV18 to TRBJ1-1; D is possibly TRBD1 (5 bases). Germline V gene lookup returns CDR1 KGHSH and CDR2 LQKENI. This CDR3 is built from 17 residues. V dropped 1 base and J dropped 4 bases, with 19 bases sitting between them. Written as DNA, the CDR3 is TGTGCCAGCTCACCACGGCAGGGCTCTCTTAAGGGCACTGAAGCTTTCTTT. This translates into CASSPRQGSLKGTEAFF. The variable domain in full, with the rest retrieved from reference TRBV18 and TRBJ1-1, is NAGVMQNPRHLVRRRGQEARLRCSPMKGHSHVYWYRQLPEEGLKFMVYLQKENIIDESGMPKERFSAEFPKEGPSILRIQQVVRGDSAAYFCASSPRQGSLKGTEAFFGQGTRLTVV.

The chain is built from TRBV11-2 and TRBJ1-2, with a weak D call TRBD1 (5 bases). The CDR3 has 15 residues. Germline-derived CDR1 and CDR2 are SGHAT and FQNNGV. The V end was cut by 0 bases, the J end by 8 bases, with 16 bases between. The CDR3 loop reads CASSLDGHSNRGYTF. For the CDR3, the DNA is TGTGCCAGCAGCTTAGATGGACATTCTAATAGGGGCTACACCTTC.

The chain has TRBV28 and TRBJ1-5, with D possibly matching TRBD1 (6 bases). This CDR3 comprises 14 residues. The V gene's germline CDR1 is MDHEN and CDR2 SYDVKM. V lost 6 bases and J lost 8, with 17 bases in between. This CDR3 reads CASRNTGRLEPQHF. CDR3 DNA: TGTGCCAGCAGAAATACAGGGCGGCTGGAGCCCCAGCATTTT.